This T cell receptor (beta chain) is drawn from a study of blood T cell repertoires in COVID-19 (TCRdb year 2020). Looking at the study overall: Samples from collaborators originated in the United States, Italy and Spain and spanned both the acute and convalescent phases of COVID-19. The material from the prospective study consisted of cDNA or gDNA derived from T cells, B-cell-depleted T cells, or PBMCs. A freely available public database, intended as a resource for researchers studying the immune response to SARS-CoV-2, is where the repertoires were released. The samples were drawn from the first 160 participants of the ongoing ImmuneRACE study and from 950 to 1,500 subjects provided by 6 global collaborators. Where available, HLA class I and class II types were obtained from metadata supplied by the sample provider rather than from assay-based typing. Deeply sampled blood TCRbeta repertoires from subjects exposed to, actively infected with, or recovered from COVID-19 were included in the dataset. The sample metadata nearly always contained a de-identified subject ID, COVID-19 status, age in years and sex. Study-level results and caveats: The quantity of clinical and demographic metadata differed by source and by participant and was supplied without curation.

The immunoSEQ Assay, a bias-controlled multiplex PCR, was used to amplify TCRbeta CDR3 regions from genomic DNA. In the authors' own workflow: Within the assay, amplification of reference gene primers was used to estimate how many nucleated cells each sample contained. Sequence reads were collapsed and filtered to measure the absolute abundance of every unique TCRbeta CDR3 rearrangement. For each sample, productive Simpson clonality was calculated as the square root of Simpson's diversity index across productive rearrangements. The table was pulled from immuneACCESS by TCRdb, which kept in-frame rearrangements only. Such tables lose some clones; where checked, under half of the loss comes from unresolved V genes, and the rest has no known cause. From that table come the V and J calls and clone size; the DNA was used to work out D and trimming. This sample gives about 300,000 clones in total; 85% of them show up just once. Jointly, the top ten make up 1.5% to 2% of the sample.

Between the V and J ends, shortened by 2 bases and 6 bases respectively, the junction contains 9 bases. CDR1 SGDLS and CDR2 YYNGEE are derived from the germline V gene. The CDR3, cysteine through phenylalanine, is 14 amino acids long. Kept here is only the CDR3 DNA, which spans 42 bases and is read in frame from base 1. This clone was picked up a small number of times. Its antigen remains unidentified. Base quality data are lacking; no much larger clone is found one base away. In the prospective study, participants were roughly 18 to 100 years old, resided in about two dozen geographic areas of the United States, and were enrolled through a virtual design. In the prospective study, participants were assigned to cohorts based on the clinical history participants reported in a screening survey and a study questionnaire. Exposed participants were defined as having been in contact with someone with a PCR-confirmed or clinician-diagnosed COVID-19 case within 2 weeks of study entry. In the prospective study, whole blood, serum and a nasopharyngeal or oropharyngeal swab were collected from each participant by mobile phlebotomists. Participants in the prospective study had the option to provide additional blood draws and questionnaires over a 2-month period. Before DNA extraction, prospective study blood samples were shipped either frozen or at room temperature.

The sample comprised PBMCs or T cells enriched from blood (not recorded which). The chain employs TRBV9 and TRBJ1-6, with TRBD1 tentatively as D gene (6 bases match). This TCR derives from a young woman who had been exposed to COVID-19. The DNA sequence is TGTGCCAGCAGCGTTCGACAGGCTAATTCACCCCTCCACTTT. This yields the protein CASSVRQANSPLHF.